Detailed here is one T cell receptor (beta chain). V dropped 0 bases and J dropped 4; count of bases not matched to a gene: 7. CDR3 length: 16 amino acids. Germline-derived CDR1 and CDR2 are SGHVS and FQNEAQ. The data belong to a study of blood T cell repertoires in COVID-19. Across the whole study: PBMCs, B-cell-depleted T cells, or T cells provided the cDNA or gDNA that made up the material.

The table came from immunoSEQ multiplex PCR; TCRdb's copy has only in-frame clones and leaves some out. Found here are around 140,000 clones, approximately 90% of them singletons; the top ten hold roughly an eighth. This sequence originates from a young man with COVID-19, enrolled during active disease. The sequenced sample consisted of peripheral blood. The rearrangement joins TRBV7-8 to TRBJ1-2, with TRBD1 matching over 8 bases. CDR3 nucleotides: TGTGCCAGCAGCTTAGCAACAGGGGGTATACTCTATGGCTACACCTTC. It translates to CASSLATGGILYGYTF. The variable domain in full, completed from reference TRBV7-8 and TRBJ1-2, reads GAGVSQSPRYKVAKRGQDVALRCDPISGHVSLFWYQQALGQGPEFLTYFQNEAQLDKSGLPSDRFFAERPEGSVSTLKIQRTQQEDSAVYLCASSLATGGILYGYTFGSGTRLTVV.